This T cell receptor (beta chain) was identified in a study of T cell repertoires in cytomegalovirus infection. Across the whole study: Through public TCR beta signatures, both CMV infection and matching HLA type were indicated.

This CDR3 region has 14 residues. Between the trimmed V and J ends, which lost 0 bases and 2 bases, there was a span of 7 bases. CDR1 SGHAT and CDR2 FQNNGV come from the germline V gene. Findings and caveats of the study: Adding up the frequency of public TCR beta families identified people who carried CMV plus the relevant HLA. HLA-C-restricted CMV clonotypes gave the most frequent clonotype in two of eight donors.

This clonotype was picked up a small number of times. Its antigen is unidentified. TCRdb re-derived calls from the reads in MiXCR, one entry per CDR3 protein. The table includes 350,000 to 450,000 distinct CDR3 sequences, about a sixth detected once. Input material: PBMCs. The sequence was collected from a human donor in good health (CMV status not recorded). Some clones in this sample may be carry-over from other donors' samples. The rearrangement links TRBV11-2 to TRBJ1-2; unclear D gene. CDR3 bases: TGTGCCAGCAGCTTAGAAACGGCGAACTATGGCTACACCTTC. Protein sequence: CASSLETANYGYTF.